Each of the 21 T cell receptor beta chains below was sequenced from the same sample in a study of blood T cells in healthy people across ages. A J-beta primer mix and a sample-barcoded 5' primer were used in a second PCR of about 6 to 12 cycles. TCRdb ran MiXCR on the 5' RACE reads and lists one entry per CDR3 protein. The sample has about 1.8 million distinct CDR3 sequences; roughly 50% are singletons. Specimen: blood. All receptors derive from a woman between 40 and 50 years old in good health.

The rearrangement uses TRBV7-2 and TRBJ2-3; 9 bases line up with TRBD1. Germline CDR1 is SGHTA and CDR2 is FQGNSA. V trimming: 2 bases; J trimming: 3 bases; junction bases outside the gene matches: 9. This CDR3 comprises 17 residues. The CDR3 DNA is TGTGCCAGCAGCTTATCTCCTAGGGACAGGGTTACAGATACGCAGTATTTT. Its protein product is CASSLSPRDRVTDTQYF.

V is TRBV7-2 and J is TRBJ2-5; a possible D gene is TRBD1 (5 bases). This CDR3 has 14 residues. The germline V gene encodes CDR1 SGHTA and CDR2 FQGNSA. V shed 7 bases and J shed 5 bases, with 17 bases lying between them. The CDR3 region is CASTQSVGAETQYF. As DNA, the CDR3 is TGTGCCAGCACCCAGAGTGTAGGGGCGGAGACCCAGTACTTC.

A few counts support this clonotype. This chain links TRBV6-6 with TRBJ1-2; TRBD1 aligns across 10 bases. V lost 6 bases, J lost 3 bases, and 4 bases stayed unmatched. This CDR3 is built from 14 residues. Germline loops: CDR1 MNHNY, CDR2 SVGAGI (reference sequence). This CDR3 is CASRPGQGYYGYTF. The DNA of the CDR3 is TGTGCCAGCAGACCGGGACAGGGGTACTATGGCTACACCTTC.

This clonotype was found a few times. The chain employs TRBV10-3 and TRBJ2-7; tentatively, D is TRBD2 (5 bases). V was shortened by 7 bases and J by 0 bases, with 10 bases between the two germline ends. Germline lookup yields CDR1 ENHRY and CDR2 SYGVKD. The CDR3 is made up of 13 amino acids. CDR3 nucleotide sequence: TGTGCCATCACTGGCGGGCCCTCCTACGAGCAGTACTTC. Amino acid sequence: CAITGGPSYEQYF.

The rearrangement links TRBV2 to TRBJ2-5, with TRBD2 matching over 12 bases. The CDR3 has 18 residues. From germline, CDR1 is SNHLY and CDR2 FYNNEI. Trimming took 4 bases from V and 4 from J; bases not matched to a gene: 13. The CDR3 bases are TGTGCCAGCAGTGTAGCTACCCTCCTAGCGGGGGGGCGAGAGACCCAGTACTTC. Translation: CASSVATLLAGGRETQYF.

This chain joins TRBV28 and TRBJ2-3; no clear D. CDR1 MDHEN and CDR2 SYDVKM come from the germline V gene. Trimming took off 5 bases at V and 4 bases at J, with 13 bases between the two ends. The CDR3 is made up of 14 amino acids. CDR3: CASSQPLGPDTQYF. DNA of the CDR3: TGTGCCAGCAGTCAACCCCTTGGTCCAGATACGCAGTATTTT.

The CDR3 coding sequence is TGTGCCAGCAGCCCGGACCCAGCGGAGACCCAGTACTTC. As protein: CASSPDPAETQYF. The V gene is TRBV7-3, the J gene TRBJ2-5; D remains unclear. The V and J ends lost 5 bases and 5 bases respectively, with 12 bases between them. The germline V gene encodes CDR1 SGHTA and CDR2 FQGTGA. The CDR3 has 13 residues.

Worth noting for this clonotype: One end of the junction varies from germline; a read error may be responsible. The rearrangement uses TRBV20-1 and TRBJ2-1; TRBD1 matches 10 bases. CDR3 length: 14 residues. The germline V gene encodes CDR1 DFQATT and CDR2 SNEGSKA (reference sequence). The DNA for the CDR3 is TGCAGTGGTAGACAGGGGGCCTCCTACAATGAGCAGTTCTTC. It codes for CSGRQGASYNEQFF.

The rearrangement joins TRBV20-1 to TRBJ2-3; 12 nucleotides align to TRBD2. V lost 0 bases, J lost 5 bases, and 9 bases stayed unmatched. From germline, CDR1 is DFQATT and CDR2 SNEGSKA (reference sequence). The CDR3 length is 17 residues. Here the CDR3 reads CSARDRLAGGRGDTQYF. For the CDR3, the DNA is TGCAGTGCTAGAGATAGGCTAGCGGGGGGGCGGGGAGATACGCAGTATTTT.

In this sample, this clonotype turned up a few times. CDR3: CASSLHTSTDTQYF. The DNA of the CDR3 is TGTGCCAGCAGCTTACATACTAGCACAGATACGCAGTATTTT. The chain employs TRBV11-2 and TRBJ2-3; no firm D call. The CDR3 loop spans 14 amino acids. The V end lost 2 bases, the J end lost 0 bases, and 6 bases lay between the germline ends. Germline assignment: CDR1 SGHAT and CDR2 FQNNGV.

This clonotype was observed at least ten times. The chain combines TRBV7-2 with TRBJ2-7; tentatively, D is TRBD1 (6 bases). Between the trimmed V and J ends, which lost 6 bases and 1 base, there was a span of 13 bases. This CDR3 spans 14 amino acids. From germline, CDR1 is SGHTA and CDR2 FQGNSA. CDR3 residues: CASSLLGASYEQYF. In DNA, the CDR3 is TGTGCCAGCAGTCTCCTGGGGGCGTCCTACGAGCAGTACTTC.

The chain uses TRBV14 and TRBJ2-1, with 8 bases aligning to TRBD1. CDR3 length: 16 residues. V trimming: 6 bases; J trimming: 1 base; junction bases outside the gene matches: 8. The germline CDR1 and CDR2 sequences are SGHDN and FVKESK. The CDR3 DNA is TGTGCCAGCAGGGGACAGGCTCCTCGGTCCTACAATGAGCAGTTCTTC. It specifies CASRGQAPRSYNEQFF.

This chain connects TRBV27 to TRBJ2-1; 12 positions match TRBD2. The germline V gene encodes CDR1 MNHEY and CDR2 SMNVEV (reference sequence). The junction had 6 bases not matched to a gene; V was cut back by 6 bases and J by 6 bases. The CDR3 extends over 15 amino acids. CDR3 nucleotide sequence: TGTGCCAGCAGATCGACTAGCGGGGGAGGCAATGAGCAGTTCTTC. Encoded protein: CASRSTSGGGNEQFF.

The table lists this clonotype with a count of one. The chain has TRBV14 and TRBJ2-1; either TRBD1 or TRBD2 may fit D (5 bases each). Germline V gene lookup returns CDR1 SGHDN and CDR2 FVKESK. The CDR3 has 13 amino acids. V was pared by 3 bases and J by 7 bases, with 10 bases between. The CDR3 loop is CASSHGGRNEQFF. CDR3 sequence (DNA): TGTGCCAGCAGCCATGGGGGTCGGAATGAGCAGTTCTTC.

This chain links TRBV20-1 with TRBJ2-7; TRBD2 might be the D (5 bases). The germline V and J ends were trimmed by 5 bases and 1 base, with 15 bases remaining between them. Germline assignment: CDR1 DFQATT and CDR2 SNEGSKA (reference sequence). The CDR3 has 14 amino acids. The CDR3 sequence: CSAEEPTGSYEQYF. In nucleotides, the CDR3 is TGCAGTGCTGAGGAACCGACGGGATCCTACGAGCAGTACTTC.

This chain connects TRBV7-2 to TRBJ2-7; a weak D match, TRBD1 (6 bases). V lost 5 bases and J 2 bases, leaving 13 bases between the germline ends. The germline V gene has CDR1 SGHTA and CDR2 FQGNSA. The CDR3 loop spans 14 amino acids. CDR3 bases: TGTGCCAGCAGCACAGCAGACAGGACCTACGAGCAGTACTTC. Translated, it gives CASSTADRTYEQYF.

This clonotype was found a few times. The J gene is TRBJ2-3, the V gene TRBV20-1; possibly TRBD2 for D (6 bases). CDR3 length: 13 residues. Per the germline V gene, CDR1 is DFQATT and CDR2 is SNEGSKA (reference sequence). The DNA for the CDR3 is TGCGGCTTTCGGGGGACTCACACAGATACGCAGTATTTT. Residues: CGFRGTHTDTQYF.

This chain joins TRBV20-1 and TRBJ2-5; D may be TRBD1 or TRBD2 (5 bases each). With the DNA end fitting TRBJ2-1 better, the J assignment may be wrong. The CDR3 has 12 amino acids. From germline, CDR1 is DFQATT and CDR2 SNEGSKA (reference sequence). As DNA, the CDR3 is TGCAGTGCCCCGGGACGTAAAGAGACCCAGTTCTTC. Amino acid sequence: CSAPGRKETQFF.

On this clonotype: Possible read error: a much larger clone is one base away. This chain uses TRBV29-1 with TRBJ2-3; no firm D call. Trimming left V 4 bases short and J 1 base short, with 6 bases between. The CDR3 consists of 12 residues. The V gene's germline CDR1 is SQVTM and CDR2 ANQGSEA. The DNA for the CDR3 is TGCAGCGTTGTGAATGGCACAGATACGCAGTATTTT. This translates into CSVVNGTDTQYF.

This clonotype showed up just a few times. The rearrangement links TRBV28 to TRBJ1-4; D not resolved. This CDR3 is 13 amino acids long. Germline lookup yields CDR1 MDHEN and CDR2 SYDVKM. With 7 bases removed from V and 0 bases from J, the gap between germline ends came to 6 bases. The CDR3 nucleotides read TGTGCCAGCAATGAGGCAACTAATGAAAAACTGTTTTTT. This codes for CASNEATNEKLFF.

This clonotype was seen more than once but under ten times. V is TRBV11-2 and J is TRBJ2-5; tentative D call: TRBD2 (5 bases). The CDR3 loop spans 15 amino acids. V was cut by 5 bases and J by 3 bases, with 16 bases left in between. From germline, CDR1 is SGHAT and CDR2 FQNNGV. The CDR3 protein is CASSRGGIQKETQYF. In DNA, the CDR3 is TGTGCCAGCAGCCGGGGTGGGATACAGAAAGAGACCCAGTACTTC.